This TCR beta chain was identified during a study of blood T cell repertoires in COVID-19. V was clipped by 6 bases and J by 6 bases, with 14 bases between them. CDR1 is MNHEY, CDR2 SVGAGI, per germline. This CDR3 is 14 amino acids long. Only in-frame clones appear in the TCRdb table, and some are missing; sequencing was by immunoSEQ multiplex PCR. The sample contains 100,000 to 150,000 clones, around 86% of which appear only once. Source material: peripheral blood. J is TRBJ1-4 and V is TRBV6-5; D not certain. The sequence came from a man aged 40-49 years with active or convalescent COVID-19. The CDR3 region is CASSSFGEDEKLFF. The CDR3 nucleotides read TGTGCCAGCAGCTCTTTCGGGGAGGATGAAAAACTGTTTTTT.